This T cell receptor (beta chain) was profiled in a study of control samples from healthy donors and cancer patients. The data were produced by immunoSEQ multiplex PCR, yet TCRdb's version contains in-frame clones alone and is incomplete. The sample yields 200,000 to 250,000 clones, roughly 94% seen once. The CDR3 has 11 amino acids. V lost 2 bases to trimming and J lost 6 bases, with 4 bases between them. Germline CDR1 and CDR2: LGHDT and YNNKEL (reference sequence). The chain links TRBV3-1 (or the pseudogene TRBV3-2) to TRBJ1-1; D is uncertain. Sequenced: blood. This TCR came from a man aged 50 or older in good health. The CDR3 sequence is CASSQRSEAFF. The CDR3 nucleotides are TGTGCCAGCAGCCAAAGGTCTGAAGCTTTCTTT.